Below, 10 T cell receptor beta chains from the same sample are listed, as sequenced in a study of T cells in Graves' hyperthyroidism and ophthalmopathy. Researchers amplified the TCR beta CDR3 regions from RNA transcripts. First-round RT-PCR targeting the TCR CDR3 was performed with the HTBI primer set. One entry per CDR3 protein results from TCRdb running MiXCR on the multiplex PCR reads. The sample has around 200,000 distinct CDR3 sequences, 18% seen once. Sequenced input: blood. These receptors were collected from a man aged 35 to 55 with Graves' hyperthyroidism.

This clonotype was counted at least ten times. The V and J genes are TRBV2 and TRBJ2-3; D unclear. Trimming took 1 base from V and 2 from J, leaving 7 bases between them. In germline, CDR1 is SNHLY, CDR2 FYNNEI. The CDR3 has 14 residues. CDR3 sequence: CASSEGGYTDTQYF. The CDR3 DNA reads as TGTGCCAGCAGTGAAGGAGGATACACAGATACGCAGTATTTT.

This clonotype has a count of ten or more. The DNA for the CDR3 is TGTGCGTCGGGCACGTACACAGATACGCAGTATTTT. This codes for CASGTYTDTQYF. The chain is built from TRBV3-1 and TRBJ2-3, with D unresolved. This CDR3 is built from 12 residues. Germline lookup yields CDR1 LGHDT and CDR2 YNNKEL (reference sequence).

This clonotype has at least ten counts. The rearrangement uses TRBV12-5 and TRBJ2-1, with 9 bases matching TRBD1. With V trimmed by 6 bases and J by 1 base, 7 bases remained unmatched. From germline, CDR1 is LGHNT and CDR2 FRNRAP. The CDR3 spans 16 residues. This chain's CDR3 is CASGPGTGYSYNEQFF. CDR3 sequence (DNA): TGTGCTAGTGGACCCGGGACAGGGTATTCCTACAATGAGCAGTTCTTC.

The sample holds many counts of this clonotype. This chain connects TRBV7-9 to TRBJ2-3; 10 bases align to TRBD2. The germline CDR1 and CDR2 sequences are SEHNR and FQNEAQ (reference sequence). The CDR3 length is 15 residues. V lost 5 bases and J lost 7; bases outside the gene matches: 9. The DNA for the CDR3 is TGTGCCAGCAGCACCTCCAGCGGGGGGGCAAATACGCAGTATTTT. Its protein product is CASSTSSGGANTQYF.

This chain connects TRBV20-1 to TRBJ2-7, with D possibly TRBD1 on 7 matching bases. Germline CDR1 is DFQATT and CDR2 is SNEGSKA (reference sequence). This CDR3 comprises 16 residues. The V and J ends lost 5 bases and 2 bases respectively, with 22 bases between them. The CDR3 protein is CSASGVVGGGTYEQYF. The CDR3 DNA reads TGCAGTGCTTCCGGGGTTGTTGGAGGGGGCACCTACGAGCAGTACTTC.

This clonotype has at least ten counts. J is TRBJ2-5 and V is TRBV20-1, with 7 bases matching TRBD1. The CDR3 sequence is 14 residues long. V dropped 6 bases and J dropped 1; count of bases not matched to a gene: 8. CDR1 and CDR2 from the germline V gene are DFQATT and SNEGSKA (reference sequence). The CDR3: CSAPDRESQETQYF. CDR3 coding DNA: TGCAGTGCACCCGACAGGGAAAGCCAAGAGACCCAGTACTTC.

There are many counts of this clonotype. The chain combines TRBV7-2 with TRBJ1-2; 7 nucleotides line up with TRBD1. Germline V CDR1 and CDR2: SGHTA, FQGNSA. The CDR3 is made up of 14 amino acids. V shed 1 base, J shed 7 bases, and the junction held 6 bases outside the gene matches. In DNA form, the CDR3 reads TGTGCCAGCAGCTTAGGACAGGGAATGCTTGGCTACACCTTC. It codes for CASSLGQGMLGYTF.

The chain couples TRBV5-1 to TRBJ2-2; 11 bases match TRBD2. In germline, CDR1 is SGHRS, CDR2 YFSETQ. CDR3 length: 17 amino acids. V shed 4 bases and J 0 bases; nucleotides not matched to a gene: 5. CDR3 loop: CASSPELAGANTGELFF. CDR3 sequence (DNA): TGCGCCAGCAGCCCAGAACTAGCGGGGGCGAACACCGGGGAGCTGTTTTTT.

This chain uses TRBV7-9 with TRBJ2-1; 8 positions agree with TRBD1. From germline, CDR1 is SEHNR and CDR2 FQNEAQ (reference sequence). The trim removed 6 bases at V and 0 bases at J, leaving 10 bases unmatched. The CDR3 sequence is 17 residues long. The CDR3 DNA follows: TGTGCCAGCAGTTCCCCGGGACAGGTGAGCTCCTACAATGAGCAGTTCTTC. Translation: CASSSPGQVSSYNEQFF.

This sequence joins TRBV7-9 and TRBJ2-1; no firm D call. The CDR3 totals 16 residues. Germline loops: CDR1 SEHNR, CDR2 FQNEAQ (reference sequence). V lost 5 bases to trimming and J lost 1 base, with 15 bases between them. CDR3 DNA: TGTGCCAGCAGCCCTAGGAACAGTGGATCCTACAATGAGCAGTTCTTC. Residues: CASSPRNSGSYNEQFF.